This T cell receptor beta chain was identified during a study of blood T cell repertoires in COVID-19. Study summary: From T cells, B-cell-depleted T cells, or PBMCs came the material, which was cDNA or gDNA.

In the original workflow: For nucleated cells, counts were estimated from reference gene primer amplification. Produced via immunoSEQ multiplex PCR; TCRdb's table is partial and in-frame only. V and J calls and clone size follow that table, whereas D and trimming were derived from the DNA. This table has 200,000 to 250,000 clones, approximately 90% appearing once. The length of the CDR3 is 11 residues. The germline V gene has CDR1 DFQATT and CDR2 SNEGSKA (reference sequence). Deletions cut 5 bases from V and 6 bases from J, with 10 bases between. Donors were grouped by their self-reported clinical history. This clone has just one count.

This TCR was sampled from a woman between 35 and 50 years old with acute COVID-19. The gene calls are TRBV20-1 and TRBJ1-1; no definite D call. Sequenced material: PBMCs or T cells enriched from blood (not recorded which). The CDR3 nucleotides read TGCAGTGCTTCCACCAGGTCTGAAGCTTTCTTT. Its translation: CSASTRSEAFF.